These T cell receptor beta chains were read from a single sample in a study of cytomegalovirus exposure and HLA in healthy donors. Clones were sequenced by immunoSEQ multiplex PCR, and TCRdb holds only the in-frame ones, with some missing. The sample lists about 110,000 clones, 69% occurring once. Sequenced sample: PBMCs. These receptors came from a man in his thirties or forties in good health and CMV-seronegative. Each CDR3 is given with its conserved first and last residue. The D gene is left open where the match is weak. Some rows mark clone size as missing; the rest say once, few, many or name a class of expanded clone.

D | size | J | V | DNA | CDR3
. | . | TRBJ2-7 | TRBV4-2 | TGTGCCAGCAGCCTACAGGGTTCCCCTTACTACGAGCAGTACTTC | CASSLQGSPYYEQYF
. | . | TRBJ2-7 | TRBV11-3 | TGTGCCAGCAGCCGGGCGGGGATCCCTTCGGAGCAGTACTTC | CASSRAGIPSEQYF
TRBD1 | . | TRBJ2-7 | TRBV10-3 | TGTGCCATCAGTCAAACTGGACAGGGCGACGAGCAGTACTTC | CAISQTGQGDEQYF
. | . | TRBJ1-2 | TRBV30 | TGTGCCTGGCACCCCCGGGGAGCCTATGGCTACACCTTC | CAWHPRGAYGYTF
. | . | TRBJ1-5 | TRBV21-1 | TGTGCCAGCGGCGAGGGACAGCCCCAGCATTTT | CASGEGQPQHF
TRBD1 | few | TRBJ2-2 | TRBV7-9 | TGTGCCAGCAGCTTGGGACGGTCACAGGGGGCGAGGAGAACCGGGGAGCTGTTTTTT | CASSLGRSQGARRTGELFF
. | . | TRBJ1-1 | TRBV9 | TGTGCCAGCAGACAGGCCACAGGGTACGGTACTGAAGCTTTCTTT | CASRQATGYGTEAFF
. | . | TRBJ2-5 | TRBV5-1 | TGCGCCAGCAGCGGGGGACATCAAAAAGAGACCCAGTACTTC | CASSGGHQKETQYF
TRBD1 | . | TRBJ1-1 | TRBV30 | TGTGCCTGGAGGGACAGGGCGGGAACTGAAGCTTTCTTT | CAWRDRAGTEAFF
. | . | TRBJ1-1 | TRBV7-8 | TGTGCCAGCAGCTCGTCAGGGGTTCTGGGGACTGAAGCTTTCTTT | CASSSSGVLGTEAFF
TRBD1 | . | TRBJ1-2 | TRBV9 | TGTGCCAGCAGCGTAGTAGGGGACAGGGACTACACCTTC | CASSVVGDRDYTF
. | once | TRBJ1-5 | TRBV6-1 | TGTGCCAGCAGCGTAACAGGGAATCAGCCCCAGCATTTT | CASSVTGNQPQHF
. | . | TRBJ2-5 | TRBV10-3 | TGTGCCATCAGTGGGACAGTGAAAGAGACCCAGTACTTC | CAISGTVKETQYF
TRBD2 | . | TRBJ2-3 | TRBV19 | TGTGCCAGTAGTCTCCTAGCGGGAGAGGGGGATACGCAGTATTTT | CASSLLAGEGDTQYF
. | few | TRBJ2-7 | TRBV28 | TGTGCCAGCTTCCGTGGGCAGGAAGTCTACGAGCAGTACTTC | CASFRGQEVYEQYF
TRBD1 | . | TRBJ2-2 | TRBV5-8 | TGTGCCAGCAGCCTACAGGGGGCGACCGGGGAGCTGTTTTTT | CASSLQGATGELFF
. | few | TRBJ1-2 | TRBV5-5 | TGTGCCAGCGTCTTATACGAGGGAACGGGGGGCTACACCTTC | CASVLYEGTGGYTF
TRBD1 | . | TRBJ1-5 | TRBV6-1 | TGTGCCAGCATCCTGACAGGGGGCAATCAGCCCCAGCATTTT | CASILTGGNQPQHF
TRBD2 | . | TRBJ2-3 | TRBV4-2 | TGTGCCAGCAGCCCTCAAGCGGGAGTAGATGCAGATACGCAGTATTTT | CASSPQAGVDADTQYF
. | . | TRBJ2-2 | TRBV14 | TGTGCCAGCAGCCACAGCGGAGCGGGGGAGCTGTTTTTT | CASSHSGAGELFF
. | . | TRBJ1-5 | TRBV5-1 | TGCGCCAGCAGCTTAAACTCCGATCAGCCCCAGCATTTT | CASSLNSDQPQHF
TRBD1 | . | TRBJ2-7 | TRBV18 | TGTGCCAGCCGGACAGGGTCCTACGAGCAGTACTTC | CASRTGSYEQYF
. | . | TRBJ2-7 | TRBV27 | TGTGCCAGCAGTATCCAACAGGGTACCTACGAGCAGTACTTC | CASSIQQGTYEQYF
. | . | TRBJ2-5 | TRBV11-3 | TGTGCCAGCAGCCGGGGTTCACAAGAGACCCAGTACTTC | CASSRGSQETQYF
. | . | TRBJ2-2 | TRBV28 | TGTGCCAGCAGTTTAGGTGGCCAAACCGGGGAGCTGTTTTTT | CASSLGGQTGELFF
. | few | TRBJ2-1 | TRBV28 | TGTGCCAGCAGTTTTCGGGTTCAATATTACAATGAGCAGTTCTTC | CASSFRVQYYNEQFF
. | few | TRBJ2-7 | TRBV4-1 | TGCGCCAGCAGCCAAGAGAGGGCGGGACAGTCCAACGAGCAGTACTTC | CASSQERAGQSNEQYF
TRBD1 | . | TRBJ1-1 | TRBV30 | TGTGCCTGGAGCCGTACGACAGGGCGGACTGAAGCTTTCTTT | CAWSRTTGRTEAFF
. | . | TRBJ2-3 | TRBV6-4 | TGTGCCAGCAGTGACTCGCCAGGGGATGGCACAGATACGCAGTATTTT | CASSDSPGDGTDTQYF
. | once | TRBJ2-7 | TRBV5-6 | TGTGCCAGCAGCTTGGACTGGGAGCGAGACTTC | CASSLDWERDF
. | few | TRBJ1-3 | TRBV11-2 | TGTGCCAGCAGCGGGAGCTCTGGAAACACCATATATTTT | CASSGSSGNTIYF
. | . | TRBJ2-7 | TRBV19 | TGTGCCAGTACCCAAACCGGGAACAAGTACGAGCAGTACTTC | CASTQTGNKYEQYF
TRBD1 | . | TRBJ2-1 | TRBV11-3 | TGTGCCAGCAGCTCCCGGGACAGGCGAAACAATGAGCAGTTCTTC | CASSSRDRRNNEQFF
TRBD1 | few | TRBJ1-3 | TRBV7-2 | TGTGCCAGCAGCTTAGGACAGGGTAGCTCTGGAAACACCATATATTTT | CASSLGQGSSGNTIYF
. | . | TRBJ2-7 | TRBV6-6 | TGTGCCACCAACCCTGGCGGAGCCCGGTACGAGCAGTACTTC | CATNPGGARYEQYF
. | few | TRBJ1-4 | TRBV6-6 | TGTGCCAGCTCTCCGAGCGGACTTAATGAAAAACTGTTTTTT | CASSPSGLNEKLFF
TRBD2 | once | TRBJ2-5 | TRBV5-1 | TGCGCCAGCAGCCCCTTAGCGGGAGGGCCGGGAGAGACCCAGTACTTC | CASSPLAGGPGETQYF
. | . | TRBJ2-1 | TRBV5-4 | TGTGCCAGCAGCCTGGCCGATGAGCAGTTCTTC | CASSLADEQFF
. | . | TRBJ2-7 | TRBV11-2 | TGTGCCAGCAGCCGGAGCTACGAGCAGTACTTC | CASSRSYEQYF
. | . | TRBJ2-3 | TRBV7-9 | TGTGGACTCGCTGGCGCCCTCGGAGATACGCAGTATTTT | CGLAGALGDTQYF
TRBD1 | . | TRBJ1-3 | TRBV9 | TGTGCCAGCAGCGTTTCCCCGCAGGGGGCTGGAAACACCATATATTTT | CASSVSPQGAGNTIYF
. | . | TRBJ1-4 | TRBV5-1 | TGCGCCAGCAGCTACGACAGGCCCCCTGGTGAAAAACTGTTTTTT | CASSYDRPPGEKLFF
. | . | TRBJ2-7 | TRBV12-2 | TGTGCAAGTCGCTTAGAAGTAGGACTAGAAATTTTCTACGAGCAGTACTTC | CASRLEVGLEIFYEQYF
TRBD2 | . | TRBJ2-1 | TRBV28 | TGTGCCAGCTTTTTGGGGGGGAGTAGCTCCTACAATGAGCAGTTCTTC | CASFLGGSSSYNEQFF
TRBD2 | few | TRBJ2-3 | TRBV5-1 | TGCGCCAGCAGCTTGGCCGAGTTAGCGGGTACAGATACGCAGTATTTT | CASSLAELAGTDTQYF
TRBD2 | . | TRBJ2-1 | TRBV28 | TGTGCCAGCAGTTTTCCCGGGACTATAACGGGCTCTGAGCAGTTCTTC | CASSFPGTITGSEQFF
. | . | TRBJ2-4 | TRBV9 | TGTGCCAGCAGCGAGAGGCAGGGCACCAAAAACATTCAGTACTTC | CASSERQGTKNIQYF
. | few | TRBJ2-7 | TRBV28 | TGTGCCAGCAGTTTTGGGCAGATCCCCTACGAGCAGTACTTC | CASSFGQIPYEQYF
TRBD2 | . | TRBJ2-3 | TRBV7-6 | TGTGCCAGCAGCTTAATTCGAGCGGGAGATGCCGCAGATACGCAGTATTTT | CASSLIRAGDAADTQYF
TRBD2 | . | TRBJ2-1 | TRBV7-8 | TGTGCCAGCAGCTGGTGGACTAGCGGGAGACTTCTTTACAATGAGCAGTTCTTC | CASSWWTSGRLLYNEQFF
. | . | TRBJ2-3 | TRBV7-2 | TGTGCCAGCAGCTTAGGGGTTAGGGGTAGCACAGATACGCAGTATTTT | CASSLGVRGSTDTQYF
TRBD1 | . | TRBJ2-7 | TRBV29-1 | TGCAGCGTTGAAGAAGGCCGGACAGGGAATTCCTACGAGCAGTACTTC | CSVEEGRTGNSYEQYF
. | few | TRBJ2-1 | TRBV19 | TGTGCCAGTAGTATAGATCACAGGGCCGCCTACAATGAGCAGTTCTTC | CASSIDHRAAYNEQFF